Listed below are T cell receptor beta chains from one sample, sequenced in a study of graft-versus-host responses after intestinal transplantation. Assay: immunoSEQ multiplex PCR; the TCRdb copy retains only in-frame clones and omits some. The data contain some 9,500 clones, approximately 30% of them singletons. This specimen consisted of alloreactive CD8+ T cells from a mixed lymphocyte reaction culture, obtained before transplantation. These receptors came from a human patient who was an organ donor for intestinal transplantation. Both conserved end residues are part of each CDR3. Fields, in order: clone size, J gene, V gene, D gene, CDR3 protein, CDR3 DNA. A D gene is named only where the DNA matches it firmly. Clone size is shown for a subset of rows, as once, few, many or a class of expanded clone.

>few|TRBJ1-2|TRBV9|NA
CASSALQQENYGYTF
TGTGCCAGCAGCGCCCTACAACAGGAAAATTATGGCTACACCTTC
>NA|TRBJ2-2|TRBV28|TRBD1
CASSTGTGTAGELFF
TGTGCCAGCAGTACCGGGACAGGGACGGCCGGGGAGCTGTTTTTT
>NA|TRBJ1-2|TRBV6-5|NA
CASDWNYGYTF
TGTGCCAGCGACTGGAACTATGGCTACACCTTC
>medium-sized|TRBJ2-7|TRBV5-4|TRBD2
CASSWGGSEQYF
TGTGCCAGCAGCTGGGGGGGTAGCGAGCAGTACTTC
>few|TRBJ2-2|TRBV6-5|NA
CASSYAPGAAGELFF
TGTGCCAGCAGTTACGCGCCAGGGGCGGCCGGGGAGCTGTTTTTT
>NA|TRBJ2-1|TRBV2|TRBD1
CASSDGQGAGNEQFF
TGTGCCAGCAGTGACGGACAGGGGGCTGGCAATGAGCAGTTCTTC
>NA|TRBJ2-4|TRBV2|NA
CASSRGGRLGNIQYF
TGTGCCAGCAGTAGGGGGGGGAGGTTAGGAAACATTCAGTACTTC
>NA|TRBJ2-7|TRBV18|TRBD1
CASSLTSLAGTGDPYEQYF
TGTGCCAGCTCACTTACCTCTCTCGCCGGGACAGGGGACCCCTACGAGCAGTACTTC
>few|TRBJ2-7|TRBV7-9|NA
CASSLSAGKGYEQYF
TGTGCCAGCAGCTTATCGGCGGGGAAAGGCTACGAGCAGTACTTC
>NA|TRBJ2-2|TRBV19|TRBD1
CASSIAAGGTGELFF
TGTGCCAGTAGTATAGCGGCAGGGGGCACCGGGGAGCTGTTTTTT